The present TCR beta chain was sequenced within a study of glioma-infiltrating T cells. Regarding the study as a whole: Very few CDR3 sequences were shared between tissue and blood. Tissue-blood divergence was below expectation in non-neoplastic patients, above in gliomas.

This clonotype was detected only a few times. The antigen is undetermined. Using RNA template, CDR3s of TCR alpha and beta were amplified with iRepertoire arm-PCR. One-step reverse transcription and amplification started from about 100-400 ng of tissue mRNA or PBMC total RNA. TCRdb recomputed calls from the multiplex PCR reads with MiXCR, one row per CDR3 protein. The data show around 190,000 distinct CDR3 sequences, roughly a third seen once. The source is a human donor with low-grade glioma or glioblastoma, undergoing nonglioma brain surgery, or in good health (not recorded which). The material sequenced was glioma tissue, nonneoplastic brain tissue, or PBMCs (not recorded which).

CDR3 in DNA: TGTGCCATCAGTGAGTTTTACCCGGGACAGGGTTTGTCTGGCTACACCTTC. It codes for CAISEFYPGQGLSGYTF. The V call is TRBV10-3, the J call TRBJ1-2; TRBD1 agrees at 9 bases. After removal of 1 base from V and 7 bases from J, the junction contained 13 bases not matched to a gene. Germline V gene sequence: CDR1 ENHRY, CDR2 SYGVKD. CDR3 length: 17 residues.